This T cell receptor beta chain was found in a study of T cells in Graves' hyperthyroidism and ophthalmopathy (dated by TCRdb to the late 2010s). Regarding the research as a whole: Peripheral blood samples were taken at the time of initial diagnosis, prior to any treatment. In roughly six Graves' hyperthyroidism patients, the study also compared T-cell repertoires from thyroid tissue with T-cell repertoires from blood. Whether ophthalmopathy could be predicted prospectively was tested in an independent validation cohort made up of about 18 hyperthyroidism patients plus 17 patients who later progressed to ophthalmopathy. Following sampling, methimazole starting at 30 mg daily was given to hyperthyroidism patients, and high-dose intravenous methylprednisolone was given to ophthalmopathy patients. According to the paper, TCR Vbeta CDR3 sequencing was carried out on some 130 peripheral blood samples, which came from 40 to 45 ophthalmopathy, 75 to 80 hyperthyroidism and roughly 17 progressor patients. For training and testing, the roughly 100 patients in the discovery cohort were randomly divided in a 7:3 ratio. To identify distinguishing TCR V-J signatures, a discovery cohort of about 100 patients was used, comprising 43 with Graves' ophthalmopathy and 57 with stable Graves' hyperthyroidism. The investigation overall reported the following: Most expanded thyroid clonotypes (frequency above 0.001) were also detected in blood, suggesting blood repertoires may reflect thyroid immune responses. In validation, progression to ophthalmopathy was predicted by the model with 70% to 71% sensitivity and about 72% specificity, a median of approximately 6.5 months before onset. Sample size was not statistically predetermined, and blinding of investigators to group allocation was not performed. A 13 V-J signature model separated ophthalmopathy from stable hyperthyroidism, with just over 85% sensitivity and 81.08% specificity in cross-validation and 80%/75% in testing.

In this sample, this clonotype turned up many times. Its antigen has not been determined. No base quality values were provided; no much bigger clone lies one nucleotide off. Stable Graves' hyperthyroidism was defined as the absence of progression to ophthalmopathy over 18 months of follow-up. Hyperthyroidism patients were newly diagnosed, with disease duration under 2 months, and aged 18 to 65 years. The study excluded patients with uncontrolled infections, other autoimmune diseases, pregnancy or lactation. Diagnoses were established on the basis of clinical symptoms, serum thyroxine and TRAb, thyroid ultrasound, and orbital computed tomography. PBMCs were isolated from 8 to 10 ml of fresh peripheral blood by Ficoll-Paque density gradient centrifugation. Total RNA was extracted using Trizol reagent, and RNA quality was assessed on an Agilent 2100 Bioanalyzer. Spanning cysteine to phenylalanine, the CDR3 consists of 17 amino acids. The CDR3 DNA has 51 bases and is translated from base 1. Here V drops 1 base and J drops 5 bases, and the junction holds 13 bases not matched to any gene. According to the germline V gene (reference sequence), CDR1 reads SEHNR and CDR2 reads FQNEAQ.

The TCR beta CDR3 regions were amplified from RNA transcripts. The TCR CDR3 was subjected to a first round of RT-PCR using the HTBI primer set and the Qiagen OneStep RT-PCR kit. Libraries were constructed in a second round of multiplex PCR, after which size selection and purification were carried out. The libraries were sequenced on an Illumina HiSeq2000 using paired-end 100 bp reads. The study's own analysis went as follows. SOAPnuke was used to process the raw data, with reads discarded if the reads contained adapters or uncalled bases, had a mean Phred below 15, or lacked an exact constant-primer or identifier match. High-quality paired reads were merged using COPE v1.2.5, and each unique nucleotide sequence was defined as a clonotype. MiTCR v1.1 was used to align clonotypes to the IMGT TRBV, TRBD and TRBJ reference segments. The analysis was restricted to V-J combinations with a frequency above 0.0001, which together covered 99% to 99.2% of the repertoires. A TCS score was defined as the ratio of F50 (clonal expansion) to E x V (chaos), with BLOSUM62-based TCRdist applied between CDR3 peptides within each V-J. Welch's t-statistics and random forest reduced fewer than 550 V-J features to 13, which were used in a naive Bayes classifier (R e1071). TCRdb itself trimmed the public reads at Q25 with fastp, ran MiXCR and retained productive beta chains. When rows share a CDR3 protein, they turn into one entry using the most common DNA and genes. For this entry, the V and J calls and clone size follow TCRdb and not the study's own pipeline. For this sample the table gives 650,000 to 750,000 distinct CDR3 sequences, of which 14% were detected only once. The ten largest clonotypes hold approximately 10% of the sample.

Input material: blood. This TCR was sampled from a young woman with Graves' hyperthyroidism. The chain is assembled from TRBV7-9 and TRBJ1-1, and 7 junction bases match TRBD1. The CDR3: CASSLGPDYRGGTEAFF. The bases are TGTGCCAGCAGCTTAGGGCCAGATTACAGGGGAGGAACTGAAGCTTTCTTT.